What follows are 31 T cell receptor beta chains derived from one specimen sequenced in a study of blood T cell repertoires in COVID-19. Sequenced by immunoSEQ multiplex PCR; TCRdb stores in-frame clones only, minus some. The sample lists 110,000 to 150,000 clones, roughly 82% occurring once. Sequencing was done on a sample of peripheral blood. Source of these receptors: a man in his sixties with active or convalescent COVID-19.

This chain connects TRBV5-1 to TRBJ1-6, with 9 bases aligning to TRBD1. Germline assignment: CDR1 SGHRS and CDR2 YFSETQ. With 2 bases clipped from V and 12 bases from J, the junction kept 6 bases outside the gene matches. The CDR3 has 14 residues. CDR3 loop: CASSFTGGAEPLHF. In DNA, the CDR3 is TGCGCCAGCAGCTTTACAGGGGGCGCCGAACCCCTCCACTTT.

The genes are TRBV3-1 (or the pseudogene TRBV3-2) and TRBJ2-7, with D possibly matching TRBD2 (5 bases). The CDR3 extends over 20 amino acids. Trimming left V 2 bases short and J 1 base short, with 27 bases between. Germline CDR1 LGHDT, CDR2 YNNKEL (reference sequence). The CDR3 DNA reads as TGTGCCAGCAGCCAAATCGGGGTTGGGCCCGATGTGACGGAGTCCTACGAGCAGTACTTC. This sequence encodes CASSQIGVGPDVTESYEQYF.

J is TRBJ2-7 and V is TRBV4-3; tentatively, D is TRBD2 (6 bases). The germline CDR1 and CDR2 sequences are LGHNA and YSLEER. The CDR3 spans 17 residues. Between the trimmed V and J ends, which lost 3 bases and 3 bases, there was a span of 21 bases. CDR3 sequence reads: CASSQIHQPGVNYEQYF. The DNA of the CDR3 is TGCGCCAGCAGCCAGATACACCAGCCGGGGGTAAACTACGAGCAGTACTTC.

This clone has a single count. This rearrangement joins TRBV27 to TRBJ1-5; a possible D gene is TRBD1 (6 bases). This CDR3 region has 15 residues. Trimming left V 5 bases short and J 2 bases short, with 13 bases between. CDR1 is MNHEY, CDR2 SMNVEV, per germline (reference sequence). This CDR3 is CASSTGTRGNQPQHF. The CDR3 nucleotides are TGTGCCAGCAGTACCGGGACAAGAGGCAATCAGCCCCAGCATTTT.

The rearrangement joins TRBV11-3 to TRBJ1-1; D remains ambiguous. CDR1 and CDR2 (germline): SGHNT, YENEEA. The CDR3 contains 12 residues. V gave up 3 bases and J gave up 7 bases, with 9 bases separating them. This CDR3 reads CASSFSGVEAFF. CDR3 DNA: TGTGCCAGCAGCTTTTCGGGAGTTGAAGCTTTCTTT.

J is TRBJ1-5 and V is TRBV10-3; no clear D gene. Germline lookup yields CDR1 ENHRY and CDR2 SYGVKD. The V and J ends lost 8 bases and 0 bases respectively, with 11 bases between them. The CDR3 has 14 residues. CDR3 loop: CAIGEEYSNQPQHF. In DNA form, the CDR3 reads TGTGCCATCGGAGAGGAGTATAGCAATCAGCCCCAGCATTTT.

Written as DNA, the CDR3 is TGCAGCGTTGAAGGGGTAGCGGGAATCTCTGGGGCCAACGTCCTGACTTTC. Protein product: CSVEGVAGISGANVLTF. The chain combines TRBV29-1 with TRBJ2-6; 8 bases line up with TRBD2. The germline V gene has CDR1 SQVTM and CDR2 ANQGSEA. This CDR3 region has 17 residues. V was pared by 1 base and J by 0 bases, with 5 bases of the junction left unmatched.

This chain connects TRBV19 to TRBJ1-1; weak D call: TRBD1 (5 bases). Trimming removed 7 bases at V and 0 bases at J, with 15 bases between. The CDR3 consists of 15 residues. CDR1 is LNHDA, CDR2 SQIVND, per germline (reference sequence). CDR3 bases: TGTGCCAGTATGCTCACCGGACACTTGAACACTGAAGCTTTCTTT. It encodes CASMLTGHLNTEAFF.

The J gene is TRBJ1-2, the V gene TRBV3-1 (or the pseudogene TRBV3-2), with a tentative D call TRBD1 (6 bases). This CDR3 is built from 15 residues. Trimming shortened V by 4 bases and J by 0 bases, and 12 bases separated the two germline ends. The germline gives CDR1 LGHDT, CDR2 YNNKEL (reference sequence). The CDR3 DNA sequence: TGTGCCAGCAGCCGGGGGGGGGCCACTAACTATGGCTACACCTTC. Its protein is CASSRGGATNYGYTF.

This chain links TRBV30 with TRBJ1-6; the D is unclear. V lost 0 bases and J lost 9, with 15 bases in between. The CDR3 extends over 15 amino acids. The germline V gene encodes CDR1 GTSNPN and CDR2 SVGIG (reference sequence). This CDR3 reads CAWSVGAGEGSPLHF. DNA for the CDR3: TGTGCCTGGAGTGTTGGCGCCGGTGAGGGTTCACCCCTCCACTTT.

This clone was found a few times. The chain is built from TRBV18 and TRBJ2-2; D call uncertain. Trimming pared 3 bases from V and 1 base from J, leaving 3 bases between. The CDR3 runs to 13 residues. Germline CDR1 KGHSH, CDR2 LQKENI. CDR3 protein: CASSPRNTGELFF. Here the CDR3 DNA reads TGTGCCAGCTCACCGAGGAACACCGGGGAGCTGTTTTTT.

This rearrangement joins TRBV30 to TRBJ1-4, with D possibly matching TRBD1 (5 bases). Germline assignment: CDR1 GTSNPN and CDR2 SVGIG (reference sequence). V gave up 2 bases and J gave up 13 bases, with 17 bases separating them. This CDR3 has 13 amino acids. CDR3 DNA: TGTGCCTGGAGTTATGAGAATGGGGGGAGACTGTTTTTT. Residues: CAWSYENGGRLFF. The full variable domain, its missing parts supplied by reference TRBV30 and TRBJ1-4, is SQTIHQWPATLVQPVGSPLSLECTVEGTSNPNLYWYRQAAGRGLQLLFYSVGIGQISSEVPQNLSASRPQDRQFILSSKKLLLSDSGFYLCAWSYENGGRLFFGSGTQLSVL.

CDR3 residues: CASSPGLSSYNEQFF. Written as DNA, the CDR3 is TGCGCCAGCAGCCCCGGTTTGAGCTCCTACAATGAGCAGTTCTTC. The chain is built from TRBV5-1 and TRBJ2-1, with no clear D. This CDR3 has 15 amino acids. CDR1 and CDR2 from the germline V gene are SGHRS and YFSETQ. The V end was cut by 4 bases, the J end by 0 bases, with 11 bases between.

The V call is TRBV5-1, the J call TRBJ2-7, with D maybe TRBD1 (6 bases). This CDR3 region has 13 residues. Germline V lookup: CDR1 SGHRS, CDR2 YFSETQ. Trimming removed 4 bases at V and 5 bases at J, with 13 bases between. The CDR3 region has the DNA TGCGCCAGCAGCACGGGACATAAGGACGAGCAGTACTTC. Its protein product is CASSTGHKDEQYF.

CDR3 protein: CASSSPDRGTGELFF. The CDR3 DNA follows: TGTGCCAGCAGCTCACCGGACAGGGGCACCGGGGAGCTGTTTTTT. The V call is TRBV5-6, the J call TRBJ2-2; 9 bases align to TRBD1. From germline, CDR1 is SGHDT and CDR2 YYEEEE. The J segment lost 4 bases and the V segment lost 3 bases, leaving 4 bases of the junction unmatched. This CDR3 has 15 amino acids. Full variable domain (remainder filled in from reference TRBV5-6 and TRBJ2-2): DAGVTQSPTHLIKTRGQQVTLRCSPKSGHDTVSWYQQALGQGPQFIFQYYEEEERQRGNFPDRFSGHQFPNYSSELNVNALLLGDSALYLCASSSPDRGTGELFFGEGSRLTVL.

V and J are TRBV27 and TRBJ1-1; D may be TRBD1 (5 bases). Per germline, CDR1 MNHEY and CDR2 SMNVEV (reference sequence). The V and J ends lost 0 bases and 6 bases respectively, with 14 bases between them. The CDR3 is made up of 15 amino acids. The CDR3 DNA reads TGTGCCAGCAGTTTATCCGCGGGGGGGTACGCTGAAGCTTTCTTT. Translated, it gives CASSLSAGGYAEAFF.

This clone was recorded a few times. The J gene is TRBJ1-3, the V gene TRBV29-1; D is uncertain. Germline V lookup: CDR1 SQVTM, CDR2 ANQGSEA. The length of the CDR3 is 11 residues. Trimming pared 5 bases from V and 4 bases from J, leaving 6 bases between. In DNA, the CDR3 is TGCAGCGTTACCCAGGGAAACACCATATATTTT. Translating gives CSVTQGNTIYF.

This clone was counted a few times. CDR3 protein: CASSFLPSTSYEQYF. CDR3 bases: TGCGCCAGCAGCTTTTTGCCCAGTACCTCCTACGAGCAGTACTTC. The rearrangement links TRBV5-1 to TRBJ2-7, with no clear D. V lost 2 bases and J 0 bases, leaving 12 bases between the germline ends. CDR1 is SGHRS, CDR2 YFSETQ, per germline. The CDR3 length is 15 residues. The variable domain in full, with the rest retrieved from reference TRBV5-1 and TRBJ2-7, is KAGVTQTPRYLIKTRGQQVTLSCSPISGHRSVSWYQQTPGQGLQFLFEYFSETQRNKGNFPGRFSGRQFSNSRSEMNVSTLELGDSALYLCASSFLPSTSYEQYFGPGTRLTVT.

This clone was counted a single time. The genes are TRBV5-5 and TRBJ1-2, with a weak D call TRBD1 (6 bases). Germline V CDR1 and CDR2: SGHKS, YYEKEE (reference sequence). CDR3 size: 15 residues. Trimming took 3 bases from V and 6 from J, leaving 18 bases between them. CDR3: CASSSGTQNKDGYTF. CDR3 coding DNA: TGTGCCAGCAGCTCCGGGACACAGAACAAGGATGGCTACACCTTC.

The chain recombines TRBV2 with TRBJ2-1; D gene uncertain. Trimming took 4 bases from V and 0 from J, leaving 10 bases between them. The CDR3 has 15 residues. Germline CDR1 is SNHLY and CDR2 is FYNNEI. CDR3 residues: CASSVGVSSYNEQFF. The CDR3 coding sequence is TGTGCCAGCAGTGTTGGAGTAAGCTCCTACAATGAGCAGTTCTTC.

V is TRBV7-9 and J is TRBJ2-7; 7 bases fit TRBD1. Germline loops: CDR1 SEHNR, CDR2 FQNEAQ (reference sequence). The CDR3 covers 13 residues. V lost 3 bases, J lost 3 bases, and 2 bases stayed unmatched. CDR3 region: CASSLPGGYEQYV. The CDR3 DNA sequence: TGTGCCAGCAGCTTGCCAGGGGGCTACGAGCAGTACGTC.

This clone came up a few times. The chain has TRBV2 and TRBJ1-6; tentatively, D is TRBD1 (5 bases). The CDR3 totals 16 residues. The V end was cut by 6 bases, the J end by 6 bases, with 18 bases between. The germline V gene has CDR1 SNHLY and CDR2 FYNNEI. The CDR3 region has the DNA TGTGCCAGCAGCCCCCACGTGGGGCAGGGTAATTCACCCCTCCACTTT. This sequence encodes CASSPHVGQGNSPLHF.

This chain links TRBV27 with TRBJ1-3; D is possibly TRBD1 (5 bases). The germline V and J ends were trimmed by 4 bases and 0 bases, with 13 bases remaining between them. The germline CDR1 and CDR2 sequences are MNHEY and SMNVEV (reference sequence). This CDR3 region has 16 residues. Here the CDR3 DNA reads TGTGCCAGCAGTTCCCTCGGGGGGAACTCTGGAAACACCATATATTTT. This sequence encodes CASSSLGGNSGNTIYF.

This clone was recorded only once. The gene calls are TRBV7-9 and TRBJ2-3; TRBD2 matches 13 bases. Germline V gives CDR1 SEHNR, CDR2 FQNEAQ (reference sequence). V was pared by 5 bases and J by 1 base, with 9 bases of the junction left unmatched. CDR3 length: 18 residues. The CDR3 region is CASSRLAGGIWGTDTQYF. Written as DNA, the CDR3 is TGTGCCAGCAGCCGACTAGCGGGAGGTATATGGGGCACAGATACGCAGTATTTT.

This sequence joins TRBV29-1 and TRBJ2-3, with D perhaps TRBD2 (7 bases). CDR3 length equals 15 residues. The germline V gene has CDR1 SQVTM and CDR2 ANQGSEA. The germline V and J ends were trimmed by 0 bases and 5 bases, with 15 bases remaining between them. CDR3 region: CSVEEGGGELDTQYF. The CDR3 DNA is TGCAGCGTTGAAGAAGGAGGGGGGGAATTAGATACGCAGTATTTT.

In this sample, this clone turned up a few times. The V call is TRBV24-1, the J call TRBJ1-2, with 9 bases fitting TRBD1. CDR1 and CDR2 (germline): KGHDR, SFDVKD. This CDR3 spans 15 amino acids. V lost 4 bases and J lost 8; bases outside the gene matches: 10. The CDR3 sequence: CATSDTGQGRVGYTF. In DNA, the CDR3 is TGTGCCACCAGTGACACGGGACAGGGAAGGGTCGGCTACACCTTC.

The rearrangement joins TRBV5-6 to TRBJ2-1; 13 positions agree with TRBD2. V lost 0 bases and J lost 3; bases outside the gene matches: 6. The CDR3 length is 18 residues. In germline, CDR1 is SGHDT, CDR2 YYEEEE. The CDR3: CASSLEGWTSGSYNEQFF. The CDR3 DNA reads as TGTGCCAGCAGCTTGGAGGGCTGGACTAGCGGGAGCTACAATGAGCAGTTCTTC.

The V gene is TRBV6-5, the J gene TRBJ2-1; the match to TRBD2 covers 7 bases. The CDR3 loop spans 14 amino acids. The germline gives CDR1 MNHEY, CDR2 SVGAGI. The ends lost 0 bases at V and 10 bases at J; junction bases unmatched: 6. CDR3 in DNA: TGTGCCAGCAGTTACTCGGGAGGGAGAAGGGAGCAGTTCTTC. The encoded protein is CASSYSGGRREQFF.

This rearrangement joins TRBV27 to TRBJ2-5; 10 bases map to TRBD2. The J segment lost 5 bases and the V segment lost 4 bases, leaving 10 bases of the junction unmatched. Germline CDR1 reads MNHEY; CDR2 reads SMNVEV (reference sequence). This CDR3 region has 16 residues. The CDR3 sequence is CASSSSRLAGAETQYF. The CDR3 DNA sequence: TGTGCCAGCAGTTCTTCCCGCCTAGCGGGAGCGGAGACCCAGTACTTC.

The chain is built from TRBV7-7 and TRBJ2-2; 9 bases align to TRBD2. The CDR3 has 17 residues. V lost 1 base, J lost 4 bases, and 7 bases stayed unmatched. CDR1 is SSHAT, CDR2 FNYEAQ, per germline (reference sequence). DNA of the CDR3: TGTGCCAGCAGCTTAGGGGCGGGAGGGCCGAGCACCGGGGAGCTGTTTTTT. This encodes CASSLGAGGPSTGELFF.

The genes are TRBV9 and TRBJ1-4; D remains ambiguous. Germline V lookup: CDR1 SGDLS, CDR2 YYNGEE. Trimming took 2 bases from V and 3 from J, leaving 17 bases between them. The CDR3 consists of 17 residues. CDR3 amino acids: CASSVDGVLPANEKLFF. DNA of the CDR3: TGTGCCAGCAGCGTTGACGGGGTCCTCCCAGCTAATGAAAAACTGTTTTTT.